This entry lists 8 T cell receptor beta chains sequenced from one sample in a study of T-cell reconstitution after alpha-beta-depleted transplantation in children (dated by TCRdb to 2016 to 2017). Libraries were prepared through PCR. The data were produced on an Illumina HiSeq 2500. To normalize quantification of the TCRbeta repertoire, the TCR libraries were built with molecular barcoding that relied on unique molecular identifiers. Using fastp trimming at Q25 and MiXCR clonotype assembly, TCRdb reanalyzed the public sequencing data and kept in-frame beta chains. When rows share a CDR3 protein, they turn into one entry using the most common DNA and genes. In all, the sample holds a few hundred thousand distinct CDR3 sequences, and 25% to 30% of those were seen once. Of the sample, 30% to 45% falls within the top ten clones. This specimen's treatment or condition label, per the study, means: allogeneic hematopoietic cell transplantation with graft depleted of TCRalphabeta T cells and CD19 B cells.

This sample comprised PBMCs, obtained before TCRalphabeta/CD19-depleted stem cell transplant. Receptors originate from a boy younger than two with Wiskott-Aldrich syndrome, due to receive a stem cell transplant.

This clonotype was seen only a few times. The chain joins TRBV30 to TRBJ1-1, with D hard to call. V gave up 4 bases and J gave up 0 bases, with 12 bases separating them. CDR3 length: 14 amino acids. In germline, CDR1 is GTSNPN, CDR2 SVGIG (reference sequence). In DNA form, the CDR3 reads TGTGCCTGGACCCCCTACAGCGTGAACACTGAAGCTTTCTTT. Protein sequence: CAWTPYSVNTEAFF.

J is TRBJ1-6 and V is TRBV5-1; D is undetermined. The V end was cut by 4 bases, the J end by 5 bases, with 7 bases between. The CDR3 spans 13 residues. Germline lookup yields CDR1 SGHRS and CDR2 YFSETQ. The CDR3 loop is CASSIGHNSPLHF. Here the CDR3 DNA reads TGCGCCAGCAGCATAGGCCATAATTCACCCCTCCACTTT.

The chain recombines TRBV20-1 with TRBJ2-2, with 9 bases matching TRBD2. The germline gives CDR1 DFQATT, CDR2 SNEGSKA (reference sequence). The CDR3 contains 17 residues. Trimming cost V 0 bases and J 0 bases; bases outside gene matches: 5. CDR3 sequence reads: CSARDLGLASNTGELFF. The CDR3 DNA sequence: TGCAGTGCTAGAGATCTGGGACTAGCATCGAACACCGGGGAGCTGTTTTTT.

The chain joins TRBV20-1 to TRBJ2-7, with TRBD1 identical over 8 bases. This CDR3 comprises 14 residues. Germline values: CDR1 DFQATT, CDR2 SNEGSKA (reference sequence). After removal of 6 bases from V and 4 bases from J, the junction contained 11 bases not matched to a gene. In DNA, the CDR3 is TGCAGTGCAAAGCCCCGGGACAGGTATTACGAGCAGTACTTC. Translated: CSAKPRDRYYEQYF.

V usage is TRBV7-3 and J usage is TRBJ2-5, with TRBD2 matching 7 bases. Germline CDR1 SGHTA, CDR2 FQGTGA. The V segment lost 0 bases and the J segment 4 bases; nucleotides outside the gene matches: 11. The CDR3 spans 17 residues. CDR3 protein: CASSLTGQGGRRETQYF. The DNA of the CDR3 is TGTGCCAGCAGCTTAACCGGCCAGGGAGGGAGGAGAGAGACCCAGTACTTC.

The gene calls are TRBV5-1 and TRBJ2-1; 10 positions agree with TRBD2. From germline, CDR1 is SGHRS and CDR2 YFSETQ. V lost 1 base and J lost 8; bases outside the gene matches: 9. CDR3 size: 16 residues. The CDR3 region has the DNA TGCGCCAGCAGCTTGTTGGCTAGCGGGAGCCCCCATGAGCAGTTCTTC. This encodes CASSLLASGSPHEQFF.

This clonotype showed up just a few times. V and J are TRBV5-1 and TRBJ2-1; the match to TRBD2 covers 8 bases. Germline V lookup: CDR1 SGHRS, CDR2 YFSETQ. V dropped 1 base and J dropped 8; count of bases not matched to a gene: 8. This CDR3 spans 15 amino acids. The CDR3 DNA is TGCGCCAGCAGCTTGAGTACCGGGAGGGCCGATGAGCAGTTCTTC. It is translated as CASSLSTGRADEQFF.

CDR3 residues: CASSRELRETQYF. Written as DNA, the CDR3 is TGCGCCAGCAGCCGGGAGCTTCGGGAGACCCAGTACTTC. The genes are TRBV5-1 and TRBJ2-5, with a tentative D call TRBD2 (6 bases). Between the trimmed V and J ends, which lost 4 bases and 5 bases, there was a span of 12 bases. The CDR3 consists of 13 residues. Germline-derived CDR1 and CDR2 are SGHRS and YFSETQ.